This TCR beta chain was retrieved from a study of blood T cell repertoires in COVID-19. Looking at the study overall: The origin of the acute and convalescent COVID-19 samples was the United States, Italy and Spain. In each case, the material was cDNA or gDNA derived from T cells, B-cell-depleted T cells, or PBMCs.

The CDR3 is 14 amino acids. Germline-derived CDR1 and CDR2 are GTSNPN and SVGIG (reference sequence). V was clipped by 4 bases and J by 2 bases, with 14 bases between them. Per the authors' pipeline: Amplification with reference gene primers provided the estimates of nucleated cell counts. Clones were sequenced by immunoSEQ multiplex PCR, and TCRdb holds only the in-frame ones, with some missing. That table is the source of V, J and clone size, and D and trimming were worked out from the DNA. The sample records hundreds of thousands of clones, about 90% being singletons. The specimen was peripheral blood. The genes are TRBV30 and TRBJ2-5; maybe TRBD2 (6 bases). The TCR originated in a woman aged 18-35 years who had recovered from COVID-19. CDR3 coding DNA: TGTGCCTGGACGAGCAGGACTAAACAAGAGACCCAGTACTTC. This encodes CAWTSRTKQETQYF.